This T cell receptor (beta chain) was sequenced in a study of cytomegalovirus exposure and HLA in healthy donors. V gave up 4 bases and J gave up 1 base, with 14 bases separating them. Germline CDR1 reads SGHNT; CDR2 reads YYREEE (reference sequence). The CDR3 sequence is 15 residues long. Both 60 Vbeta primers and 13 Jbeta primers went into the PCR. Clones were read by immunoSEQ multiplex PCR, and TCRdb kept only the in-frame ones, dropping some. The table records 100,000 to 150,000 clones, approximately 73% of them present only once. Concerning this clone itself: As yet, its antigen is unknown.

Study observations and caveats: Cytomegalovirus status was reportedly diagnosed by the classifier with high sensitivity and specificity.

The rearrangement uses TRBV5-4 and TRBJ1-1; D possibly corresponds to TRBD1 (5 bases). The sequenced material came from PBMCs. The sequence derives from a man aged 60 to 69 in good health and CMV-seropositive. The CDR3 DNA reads TGTGCCAGCAGCCTCCGTGGGGCTGAGAACACTGAAGCTTTCTTT. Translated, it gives CASSLRGAENTEAFF.